Here is one TCR beta chain with its context. This entry comes from a study of blood T cell repertoires in COVID-19. Across the study: Donors in the United States, Italy and Spain gave samples during acute or convalescent COVID-19. Sample material is recorded as cDNA or gDNA derived from T cells, B-cell-depleted T cells, or PBMCs.

Original processing methods: Quantification of nucleated cells was approximated via reference gene primer amplification. Using immunoSEQ multiplex PCR, the repertoire was profiled, and TCRdb retains in-frame clones only, with some absent. For V, J and clone size, that table is used; D and trimming come from the DNA. The profile covers fewer than 85,000 clones, with over 70% appearing a single time and 5.8% taken by the ten largest. J gave up 1 base and V 5 bases, and 5 bases lay outside the gene matches. This CDR3 is built from 15 residues. Germline values: CDR1 SGHTA, CDR2 FQGNSA. Sequencing was done on a sample of peripheral blood. The chain couples TRBV7-2 to TRBJ2-3, with 8 positions matching TRBD1. The sequence was obtained from a man in his forties or fifties with active COVID-19. The CDR3 DNA sequence: TGTGCCAGCAGCCCCCCGGACAGGGGCACAGATACGCAGTATTTT. Encoded protein: CASSPPDRGTDTQYF.